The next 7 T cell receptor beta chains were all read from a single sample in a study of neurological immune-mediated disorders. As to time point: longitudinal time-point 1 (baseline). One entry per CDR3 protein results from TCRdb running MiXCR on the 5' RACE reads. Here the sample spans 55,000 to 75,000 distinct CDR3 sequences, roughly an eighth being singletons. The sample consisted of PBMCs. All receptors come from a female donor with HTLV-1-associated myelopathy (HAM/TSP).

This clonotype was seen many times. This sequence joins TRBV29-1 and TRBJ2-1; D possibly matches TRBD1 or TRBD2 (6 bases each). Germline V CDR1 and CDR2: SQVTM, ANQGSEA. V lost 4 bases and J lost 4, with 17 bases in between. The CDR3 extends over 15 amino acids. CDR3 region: CSVVGPGASYNEQFF. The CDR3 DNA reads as TGCAGCGTTGTGGGTCCGGGGGCCTCGTACAATGAGCAGTTCTTC.

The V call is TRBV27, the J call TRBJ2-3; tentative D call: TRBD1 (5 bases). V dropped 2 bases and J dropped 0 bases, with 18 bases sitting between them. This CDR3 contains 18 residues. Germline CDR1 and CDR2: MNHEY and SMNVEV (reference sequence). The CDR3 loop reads CASSLSLSDSSSTDTQYF. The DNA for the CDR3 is TGTGCCAGCAGTTTAAGCCTGAGCGACAGCTCTAGCACAGATACGCAGTATTTT.

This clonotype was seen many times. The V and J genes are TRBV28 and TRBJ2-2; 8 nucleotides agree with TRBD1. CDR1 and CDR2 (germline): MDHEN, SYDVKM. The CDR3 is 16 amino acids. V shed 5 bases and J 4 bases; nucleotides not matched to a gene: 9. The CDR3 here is CASSPPRGRVTGELFF. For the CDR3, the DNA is TGTGCCAGCAGTCCACCCAGGGGGCGCGTCACCGGGGAGCTGTTTTTT.

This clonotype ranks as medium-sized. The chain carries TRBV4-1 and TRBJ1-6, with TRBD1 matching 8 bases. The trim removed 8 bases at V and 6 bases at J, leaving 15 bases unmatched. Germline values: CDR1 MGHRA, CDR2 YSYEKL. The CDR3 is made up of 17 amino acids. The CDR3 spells CASAGQDLIGINSPLHF. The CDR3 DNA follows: TGCGCCAGCGCGGGACAGGACCTCATCGGTATTAATTCACCCCTCCACTTT.

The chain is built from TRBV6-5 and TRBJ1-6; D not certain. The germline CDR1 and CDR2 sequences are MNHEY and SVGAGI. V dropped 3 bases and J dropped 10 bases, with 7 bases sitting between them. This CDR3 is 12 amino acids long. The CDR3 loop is CASSYLGSPLHF. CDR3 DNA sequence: TGTGCCAGCAGTTATTTGGGCTCACCCCTCCACTTT.

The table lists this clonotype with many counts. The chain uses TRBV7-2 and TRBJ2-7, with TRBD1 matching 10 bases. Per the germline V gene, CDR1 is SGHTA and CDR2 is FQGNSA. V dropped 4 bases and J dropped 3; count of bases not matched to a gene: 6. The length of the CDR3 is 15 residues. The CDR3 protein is CASSSPGQGFYEQYF. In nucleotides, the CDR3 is TGTGCCAGCAGCTCGCCGGGACAGGGGTTCTACGAGCAGTACTTC. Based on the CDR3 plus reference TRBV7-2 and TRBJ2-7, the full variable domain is GAGVSQSPSNKVTEKGKDVELRCDPISGHTALYWYRQSLGQGLEFLIYFQGNSAPDKSGLPSDRFSAERTGGSVSTLTIQRTQQEDSAVYLCASSSPGQGFYEQYFGPGTRLTVT.

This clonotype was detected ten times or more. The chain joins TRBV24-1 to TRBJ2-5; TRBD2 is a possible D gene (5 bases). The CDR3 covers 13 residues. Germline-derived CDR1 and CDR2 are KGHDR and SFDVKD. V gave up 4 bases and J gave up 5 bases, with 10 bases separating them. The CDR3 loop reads CATSDGSAETQYF. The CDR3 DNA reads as TGTGCCACCAGTGACGGTAGCGCGGAGACCCAGTACTTC.